Presented here are 13 T cell receptor beta chains from one specimen sequenced in a study of T-cell reconstitution after alpha-beta-depleted transplantation in children. Unique molecular identifiers were incorporated into the prepared TCRbeta library. TCRdb called the PCR reads again in MiXCR, with one record for every CDR3 protein. The top ten clones hold around 36% of a sample with about 19,000 distinct CDR3 sequences, approximately 12% of them seen once. The specimen was PBMCs, mostly from graft donor cells, collected 60 days after TCRalphabeta/CD19-depleted stem cell transplant. These receptors were obtained from a female patient aged 2-15 years who had a stem cell transplant for congenital amegakaryocytic thrombocytopenia, so the T cells may come from the graft donor.

This clonotype ranks as large (0.1 to 1%). The J gene is TRBJ1-1, the V gene TRBV5-6, with 7 bases matching TRBD1. There are 15 residues in the CDR3. Germline V CDR1 and CDR2: SGHDT, YYEEEE. After removal of 4 bases from V and 0 bases from J, the junction contained 6 bases not matched to a gene. This CDR3 is CASSGGDRMNTEAFF. The CDR3 DNA reads TGTGCCAGCAGCGGCGGGGACAGAATGAACACTGAAGCTTTCTTT.

This clonotype was seen many times. The genes are TRBV10-1 and TRBJ2-3, with 7 bases fitting TRBD2. CDR3 size: 16 residues. After removal of 0 bases from V and 3 bases from J, the junction contained 6 bases not matched to a gene. Germline loops: CDR1 WNHNN, CDR2 SYGVQD (reference sequence). The CDR3 DNA is TGCGCCAGCAGTGAGTCGGCTAGCGGAGGGACAGATACGCAGTATTTT. Translated: CASSESASGGTDTQYF.

A few counts support this clonotype. The gene calls are TRBV20-1 and TRBJ2-5; the match to TRBD1 covers 9 bases. CDR3 length equals 13 residues. The germline V gene has CDR1 DFQATT and CDR2 SNEGSKA (reference sequence). V trimming: 5 bases; J trimming: 1 base; junction bases outside the gene matches: 2. The CDR3 reads CSAQQGAQETQYF. The CDR3, as DNA: TGCAGTGCTCAACAGGGGGCCCAAGAGACCCAGTACTTC.

V gene TRBV6-5 combines with J gene TRBJ1-2; D gene unclear. Germline CDR1 reads MNHEY; CDR2 reads SVGAGI. V lost 4 bases to trimming and J lost 2 bases, with 14 bases between them. CDR3 length: 15 amino acids. The CDR3 spells CASSSRQARNYGYTF. In DNA, the CDR3 is TGTGCCAGCAGTTCCCGGCAGGCGAGGAACTATGGCTACACCTTC.

This clonotype was detected ten times or more. This sequence joins TRBV24-1 and TRBJ1-2, with D possibly TRBD1 on 5 matching bases. Germline V CDR1 and CDR2: KGHDR, SFDVKD. The CDR3 has 15 amino acids. The ends were cut back, 2 bases at V and 2 bases at J, with 11 bases in the middle. Here the CDR3 reads CATSDWGQGNYGYTF. The CDR3 region has the DNA TGTGCCACCAGTGATTGGGGTCAGGGAAACTATGGCTACACCTTC.

This clonotype showed up many times. V is TRBV10-3 and J is TRBJ2-1; 14 bases align to TRBD2. The germline V gene encodes CDR1 ENHRY and CDR2 SYGVKD. V dropped 5 bases and J dropped 8; count of bases not matched to a gene: 11. The CDR3 loop spans 17 amino acids. The DNA of the CDR3 is TGTGCCATCAGTCCGACTAGCGGGAGGGCCGTGAGCTATGAGCAGTTCTTC. It yields the protein CAISPTSGRAVSYEQFF.

This clonotype has at least ten counts. The V gene is TRBV29-1, the J gene TRBJ1-2; D gene unclear. The germline V gene encodes CDR1 SQVTM and CDR2 ANQGSEA. Between the trimmed V and J ends, which lost 8 bases and 0 bases, there was a span of 19 bases. The CDR3 sequence is 15 residues long. The CDR3 DNA follows: TGCAGCACACTCGGGGATGTAGGGACTAACTATGGCTACACCTTC. Translated, it gives CSTLGDVGTNYGYTF.

This clonotype has a count of ten or more. V is TRBV5-4 and J is TRBJ2-5; the D is unclear. The V gene lost 0 bases and the J gene lost 4 bases, with 7 bases spanning the gap. This CDR3 spans 13 amino acids. Germline V gene data show CDR1 as SGHNT and CDR2 as YYREEE (reference sequence). The CDR3 DNA sequence: TGTGCCAGCAGCTTGGTGAGAGGAGAGACCCAGTACTTC. Its translation is CASSLVRGETQYF. Filled out from reference TRBV5-4 and TRBJ2-5, the complete variable domain reads ETGVTQSPTHLIKTRGQQVTLRCSSQSGHNTVSWYQQALGQGPQFIFQYYREEENGRGNFPPRFSGLQFPNYSSELNVNALELDDSALYLCASSLVRGETQYFGPGTRLLVL.

This clonotype was detected ten times or more. The chain carries TRBV6-5 and TRBJ2-5; tentatively, D is TRBD2 (5 bases). Germline V CDR1 and CDR2: MNHEY, SVGAGI. Trimming removed 4 bases at V and 2 bases at J, with 11 bases between. This CDR3 contains 14 residues. DNA for the CDR3: TGTGCCAGCAGTTTATCTCGGGGTCAAGAGACCCAGTACTTC. Residues: CASSLSRGQETQYF.

At least ten counts were recorded for this clonotype. V and J are TRBV5-4 and TRBJ1-1, with D tentatively TRBD1 (6 bases). The CDR3 contains 14 residues. Per germline, CDR1 SGHNT and CDR2 YYREEE (reference sequence). The germline V and J ends were trimmed by 5 bases and 1 base, with 12 bases remaining between them. The CDR3 region has the DNA TGTGCCAGCAGGAAATGGGGGCGGAACACTGAAGCTTTCTTT. It yields the protein CASRKWGRNTEAFF. Combining the CDR3 with reference TRBV5-4 and TRBJ1-1 gives the whole variable domain ETGVTQSPTHLIKTRGQQVTLRCSSQSGHNTVSWYQQALGQGPQFIFQYYREEENGRGNFPPRFSGLQFPNYSSELNVNALELDDSALYLCASRKWGRNTEAFFGQGTRLTVV.

This clonotype was picked up many times. The chain has TRBV10-3 and TRBJ2-2; no clear D. Trimming took off 4 bases at V and 1 base at J, with 7 bases between the two ends. The CDR3 is 14 amino acids. Looked up from germline, CDR1 is ENHRY and CDR2 is SYGVKD. This chain's CDR3 is CAISVYQNTGELFF. DNA of the CDR3: TGTGCCATCAGTGTTTACCAGAACACCGGGGAGCTGTTTTTT.

This clonotype was counted at least ten times. This chain connects TRBV14 to TRBJ2-7; D is unresolved. This CDR3 comprises 11 residues. Germline CDR1 is SGHDN and CDR2 is FVKESK. V dropped 1 base and J dropped 12 bases, with 10 bases sitting between them. The CDR3 reads CASSQALPRYF. The DNA of the CDR3 is TGTGCCAGCAGCCAAGCCCTGCCCCGGTACTTC.

This clonotype was seen many times. The chain recombines TRBV10-3 with TRBJ1-4, with D perhaps TRBD1 (5 bases). Trimming removed 2 bases from V and 3 bases from J, with 10 bases in between. Germline lookup yields CDR1 ENHRY and CDR2 SYGVKD. The CDR3 loop spans 15 amino acids. Here the CDR3 DNA reads TGTGCCATCAGTGAGGCCAGGGAGGCTAATGAAAAACTGTTTTTT. Translation gives CAISEAREANEKLFF.